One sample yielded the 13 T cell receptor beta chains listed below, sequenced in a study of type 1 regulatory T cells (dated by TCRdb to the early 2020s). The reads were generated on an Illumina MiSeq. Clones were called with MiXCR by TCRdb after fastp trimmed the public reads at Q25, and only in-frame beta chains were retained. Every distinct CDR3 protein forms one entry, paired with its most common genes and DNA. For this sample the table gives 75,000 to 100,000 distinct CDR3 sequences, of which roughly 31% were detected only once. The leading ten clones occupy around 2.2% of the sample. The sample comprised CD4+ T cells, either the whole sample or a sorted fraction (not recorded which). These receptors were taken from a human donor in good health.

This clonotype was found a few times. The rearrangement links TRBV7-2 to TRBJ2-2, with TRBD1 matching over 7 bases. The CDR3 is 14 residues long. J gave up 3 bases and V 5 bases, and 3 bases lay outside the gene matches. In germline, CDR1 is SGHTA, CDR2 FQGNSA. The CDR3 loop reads CASSRQGYTGELFF. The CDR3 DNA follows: TGTGCCAGCAGCCGACAGGGCTACACCGGGGAGCTGTTTTTT.

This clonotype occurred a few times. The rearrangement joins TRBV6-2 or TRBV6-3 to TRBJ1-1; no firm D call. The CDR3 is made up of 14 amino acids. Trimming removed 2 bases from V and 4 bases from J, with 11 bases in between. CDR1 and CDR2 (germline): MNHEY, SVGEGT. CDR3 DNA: TGTGCCAGCAGTTACCTGAGCGAGGCCACTGAAGCTTTCTTT. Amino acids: CASSYLSEATEAFF.

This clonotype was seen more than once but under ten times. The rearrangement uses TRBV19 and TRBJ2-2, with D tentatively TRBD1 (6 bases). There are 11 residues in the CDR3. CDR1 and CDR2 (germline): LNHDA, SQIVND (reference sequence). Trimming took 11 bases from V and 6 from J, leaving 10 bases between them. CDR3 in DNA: TGTGCCCCAGGGGTTCCCGGGGAGCTGTTTTTT. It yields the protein CAPGVPGELFF.

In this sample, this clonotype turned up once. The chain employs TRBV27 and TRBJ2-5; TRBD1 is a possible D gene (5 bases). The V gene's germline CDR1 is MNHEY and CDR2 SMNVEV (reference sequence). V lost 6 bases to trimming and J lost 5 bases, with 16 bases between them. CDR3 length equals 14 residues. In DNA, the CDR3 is TGTGCCAGCAGCCCCTCTAGGGGTCGGGAGACCCAGTACTTC. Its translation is CASSPSRGRETQYF.

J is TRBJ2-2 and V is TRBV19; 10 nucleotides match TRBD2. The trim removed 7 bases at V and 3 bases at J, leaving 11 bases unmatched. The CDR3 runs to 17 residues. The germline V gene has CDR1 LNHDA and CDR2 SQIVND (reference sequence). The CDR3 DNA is TGTGCCAGTAATCCGGCTAGCGGGAGATACTACACCGGGGAGCTGTTTTTT. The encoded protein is CASNPASGRYYTGELFF.

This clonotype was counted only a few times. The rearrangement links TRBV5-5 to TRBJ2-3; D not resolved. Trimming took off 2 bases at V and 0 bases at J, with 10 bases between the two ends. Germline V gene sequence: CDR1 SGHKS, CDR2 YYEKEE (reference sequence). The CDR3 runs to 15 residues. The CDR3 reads CASSLGPDSTDTQYF. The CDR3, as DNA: TGTGCCAGCAGCTTAGGACCAGACAGCACAGATACGCAGTATTTT. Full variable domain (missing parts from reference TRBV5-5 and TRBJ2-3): DAGVTQSPTHLIKTRGQQVTLRCSPISGHKSVSWYQQVLGQGPQFIFQYYEKEERGRGNFPDRFSARQFPNYSSELNVNALLLGDSALYLCASSLGPDSTDTQYFGPGTRLTVL.

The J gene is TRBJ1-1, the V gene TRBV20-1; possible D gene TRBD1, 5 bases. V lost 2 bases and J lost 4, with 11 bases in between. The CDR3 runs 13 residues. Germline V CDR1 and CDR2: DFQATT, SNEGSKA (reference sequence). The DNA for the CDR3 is TGCAGTGCTAGACAGGGTTCAGGCACTGAAGCTTTCTTT. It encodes CSARQGSGTEAFF.

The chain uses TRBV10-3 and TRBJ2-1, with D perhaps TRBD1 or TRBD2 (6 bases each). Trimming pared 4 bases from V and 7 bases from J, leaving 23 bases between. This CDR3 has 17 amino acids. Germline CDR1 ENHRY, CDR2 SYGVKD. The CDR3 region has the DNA TGTGCCATCAGTGCTTATTCGGGGGACATCCAATTAAATGAGCAGTTCTTC. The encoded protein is CAISAYSGDIQLNEQFF.

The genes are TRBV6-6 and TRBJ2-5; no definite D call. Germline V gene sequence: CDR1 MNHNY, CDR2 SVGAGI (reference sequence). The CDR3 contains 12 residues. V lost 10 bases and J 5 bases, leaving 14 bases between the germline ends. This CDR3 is CATRPARETQYF. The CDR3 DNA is TGTGCCACCCGCCCGGCGCGGGAGACCCAGTACTTC.

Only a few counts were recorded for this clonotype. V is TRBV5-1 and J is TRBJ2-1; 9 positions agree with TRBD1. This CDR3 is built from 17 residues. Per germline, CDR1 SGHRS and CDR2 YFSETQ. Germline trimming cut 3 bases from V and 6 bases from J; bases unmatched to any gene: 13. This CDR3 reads CASSSPRGDRARNEQFF. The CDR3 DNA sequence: TGCGCCAGCAGCTCCCCTAGGGGGGACAGGGCGCGCAATGAGCAGTTCTTC.

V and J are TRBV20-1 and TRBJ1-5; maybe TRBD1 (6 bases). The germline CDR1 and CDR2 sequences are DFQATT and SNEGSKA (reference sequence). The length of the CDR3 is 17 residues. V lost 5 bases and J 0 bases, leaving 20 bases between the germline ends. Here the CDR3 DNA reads TGCAGTGCTGGAGGGGACGCGGGGGCGGATAGCAATCAGCCCCAGCATTTT. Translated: CSAGGDAGADSNQPQHF.

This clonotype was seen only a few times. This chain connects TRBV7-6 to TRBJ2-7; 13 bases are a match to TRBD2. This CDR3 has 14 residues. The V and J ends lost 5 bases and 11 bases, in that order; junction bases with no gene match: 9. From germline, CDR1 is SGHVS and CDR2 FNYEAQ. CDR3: CASSLGTSGEKEYF. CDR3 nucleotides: TGTGCCAGCAGCCTCGGGACTAGCGGGGAAAAGGAGTACTTC. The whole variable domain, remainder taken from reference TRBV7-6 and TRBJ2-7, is GAGVSQSPRYKVTKRGQDVALRCDPISGHVSLYWYRQALGQGPEFLTYFNYEAQQDKSGLPNDRFSAERPEGSISTLTIQRTEQRDSAMYRCASSLGTSGEKEYFGPGTRLTVT.

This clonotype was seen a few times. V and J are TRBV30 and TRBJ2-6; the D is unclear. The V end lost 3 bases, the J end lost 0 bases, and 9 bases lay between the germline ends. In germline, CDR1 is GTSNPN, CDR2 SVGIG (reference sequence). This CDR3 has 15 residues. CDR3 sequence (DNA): TGTGCCTGGAGGCGAGGAGACTCTGGGGCCAACGTCCTGACTTTC. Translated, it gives CAWRRGDSGANVLTF.